A selection of T cell receptor beta chains follows, all from one sample in a study of blood T cell repertoires in COVID-19. Clones were read by immunoSEQ multiplex PCR, and TCRdb kept only the in-frame ones, dropping some. The sample has 68,000 or so clones; over 75% are singletons. Sequenced material: peripheral blood. These receptor sequences come from a middle-aged man with acute or convalescent COVID-19. The CDR3 runs from the conserved cysteine through the conserved F or W. D genes are given only for firm matches. Clone sizes are given selectively: once, few, many, or a class where the clone is expanded.

>.|TRBV10-3|TRBJ1-3|TRBD1
TGTGCCATCAGTGAGTGGGGACAGGGTGGTTCTGGAAACACCATATATTTT
CAISEWGQGGSGNTIYF
>.|TRBV3-1/TRBV3-2|TRBJ1-1|.
TGTGCCAGCAGCCAAGGACAGATGAACACTGAAGCTTTCTTT
CASSQGQMNTEAFF
>.|TRBV4-2|TRBJ1-2|TRBD1
TGTGCCAGCAGCCAAGTAGCCCGGGACAGGGGTCGAGGCTACACCTTC
CASSQVARDRGRGYTF
>.|TRBV27|TRBJ1-1|.
TGTGCCAGCAGGATCTATCAACTAGCAGGCTACCTCGGTAACACTGAAGCTTTCTTT
CASRIYQLAGYLGNTEAFF
>.|TRBV28|TRBJ1-4|.
TGTGCCAGCAGTCACCCCCTTGGGTCAGGGAGGGATGAAAAACTGTTTTTT
CASSHPLGSGRDEKLFF
>.|TRBV9|TRBJ2-1|.
TGTGCCAGCAGCCGCAGTTACGGCGCGGGCTCCTACAATGAGCAGTTCTTC
CASSRSYGAGSYNEQFF
>.|TRBV6-1|TRBJ2-3|TRBD2
TGTGCCAGCAGTAAAGGACTAGGCCTGTACACAGATACGCAGTATTTT
CASSKGLGLYTDTQYF
>.|TRBV30|TRBJ1-3|TRBD1
TGTGCCTGGAGCCCTAAACCGGGACAGGGCTCTGGAAACACCATATATTTT
CAWSPKPGQGSGNTIYF
>.|TRBV3-1/TRBV3-2|TRBJ1-4|.
TGTGCCAGCAGCCTCACCCCAGGGGTGCAGGGTACTGAAAAACTGTTTTTT
CASSLTPGVQGTEKLFF
>.|TRBV9|TRBJ1-5|.
TGTGCCAGCAGCGCTGGGGGCTCTAGCAATCAGCCCCAGCATTTT
CASSAGGSSNQPQHF
>.|TRBV14|TRBJ2-3|TRBD2
TGTGCCAGCAGCCAATTACCGGGACTAGCGGGAGATCCATCGTTGGGCACAGATACGCAGTATTTT
CASSQLPGLAGDPSLGTDTQYF
>.|TRBV12-3/TRBV12-4|TRBJ2-1|.
TGTGCCAGCAGTCGGAGGACCTACAATGAGCAGTTCTTC
CASSRRTYNEQFF
>once|TRBV6-5|TRBJ1-1|TRBD1
TGTGCCAGCAGGCCTCTCCCCGACAGGGTAGGTGAAGCTTTCTTT
CASRPLPDRVGEAFF
>.|TRBV6-6|TRBJ2-7|.
TGTGCCAGCAGTTACGGTAGCAGGGGCCCCTACGAGCAGTACTTC
CASSYGSRGPYEQYF
>.|TRBV4-3|TRBJ1-4|TRBD1
TGCGCCAGCAGCCAAGTTTCACCCGACAGGGTTGAAAAACTGTTTTTT
CASSQVSPDRVEKLFF
>.|TRBV9|TRBJ2-3|.
TGTGCCAGCAGCCCTGGGCGTCAGGATACGCAGTATTTT
CASSPGRQDTQYF
>.|TRBV9|TRBJ2-1|TRBD2
TGTGCCAGCACCCCCGGGACTAGCGACAATGAGCAGTTCTTC
CASTPGTSDNEQFF
>.|TRBV7-2|TRBJ1-2|TRBD1
TGTGCCAGCAGCTACGACAGGGCCAACTATGGCTACACCTTC
CASSYDRANYGYTF
>.|TRBV18|TRBJ2-6|.
TGTGCCAGCTCACCCCTGGAGGGGACCTCTGGGGCCAACGTCCTGACTTTC
CASSPLEGTSGANVLTF
>once|TRBV2|TRBJ1-1|TRBD1
TGTGCCAGCAGTGACCCCCGGGACAGGGGTAGGGCCCCACTGAACACTGAAGCTTTCTTT
CASSDPRDRGRAPLNTEAFF
>.|TRBV29-1|TRBJ2-1|TRBD1
TGCAGCGTAGTCCGCTGGACAGGGGACAATGAGCAGTTCTTC
CSVVRWTGDNEQFF
>.|TRBV6-5|TRBJ1-2|TRBD1
TGTGCCAGCAGTTACGCAGACAGGGGAGGGGTTGGCTACACCTTC
CASSYADRGGVGYTF
>.|TRBV5-6|TRBJ1-6|TRBD1
TGTGCCAGCACCAAACAACCGGGACAGGGGACTTCACCCCTCCACTTT
CASTKQPGQGTSPLHF